These 29 T cell receptor beta chains share one sample of origin, sequenced in a study of T-cell reconstitution after alpha-beta-depleted transplantation in children. Unique molecular identifiers were incorporated when the TCRbeta library was constructed. A single record per CDR3 protein comes from TCRdb applying MiXCR to the PCR reads. The data hold 250,000 to 350,000 distinct CDR3 sequences, with 9.9% observed a single time. Source: PBMCs from the stem cell graft donor, taken from the stem cell graft. All receptors derive from a human donor who donated a stem cell graft to a child with SCID.

This clonotype was seen a handful of times. The chain has TRBV7-2 and TRBJ2-3, with 9 nucleotides matching TRBD2. The CDR3 contains 15 residues. Germline V CDR1 and CDR2: SGHTA, FQGNSA. The V gene end was trimmed by 2 bases and the J gene end by 5 bases; junction bases not matched to a gene: 5. CDR3 residues: CASSLRRGGGDTQYF. The CDR3 DNA is TGTGCCAGCAGCTTACGGCGGGGGGGCGGAGATACGCAGTATTTT.

This clonotype showed up just a few times. V gene TRBV12-3 or TRBV12-4 combines with J gene TRBJ2-1; 11 bases are a match to TRBD2. V dropped 5 bases and J dropped 0; count of bases not matched to a gene: 9. This CDR3 has 18 amino acids. The CDR3 reads CASSTGTSGIFSYNEQFF. In nucleotides, the CDR3 is TGTGCCAGCAGTACCGGGACTAGCGGCATTTTCTCCTACAATGAGCAGTTCTTC.

CDR3 DNA: TGCAGTGCTAGAGATGGGGCCAAGTCCTACGAGCAGTACTTC. Encoded protein: CSARDGAKSYEQYF. The V call is TRBV20-1, the J call TRBJ2-7, with D perhaps matching TRBD1 (5 bases). The germline CDR1 and CDR2 sequences are DFQATT and SNEGSKA (reference sequence). V lost 0 bases to trimming and J lost 1 base, with 10 bases between them. The length of the CDR3 is 14 residues.

This chain uses TRBV7-9 with TRBJ2-2; 7 nucleotides align to TRBD2. This CDR3 has 16 residues. Germline assignment: CDR1 SEHNR and CDR2 FQNEAQ (reference sequence). V was pared by 6 bases and J by 4 bases, with 11 bases of the junction left unmatched. Here the CDR3 DNA reads TGTGCCAGCAGGACTGAACTGGCGGGGGTCACCGGGGAGCTGTTTTTT. Protein: CASRTELAGVTGELFF.

J is TRBJ2-1 and V is TRBV5-1; 8 bases fit TRBD1. V was clipped by 3 bases and J by 2 bases; unmatched bases: 1. CDR1 and CDR2 (germline): SGHRS, YFSETQ. This CDR3 region has 14 residues. The CDR3 DNA is TGCGCCAGCAGCTGGGGACAGGCCTACAATGAGCAGTTCTTC. The encoded protein is CASSWGQAYNEQFF.

This clonotype was counted only a few times. The genes are TRBV29-1 and TRBJ2-1; D is unclear. Trimming removed 4 bases from V and 10 bases from J, with 11 bases in between. Germline lookup yields CDR1 SQVTM and CDR2 ANQGSEA. The CDR3 consists of 11 residues. The CDR3 DNA reads as TGCAGCGTTGCTTTCCCGCCAGAGCAGTTCTTC. The encoded protein is CSVAFPPEQFF.

This clonotype has more than one count but fewer than ten. The rearrangement uses TRBV5-1 and TRBJ2-5; 7 positions match TRBD2. Germline trimming cut 3 bases from V and 4 bases from J; bases unmatched to any gene: 6. Germline CDR1 reads SGHRS; CDR2 reads YFSETQ. The CDR3 spans 14 residues. For the CDR3, the DNA is TGCGCCAGCAGCTCCCGGGAGGTCGGAGAGACCCAGTACTTC. It translates to CASSSREVGETQYF.

This clonotype turned up a few times. DNA of the CDR3: TGCGCCAGCAGCTTGGGCACTTCCGATCAGCCCCAGCATTTT. Translation: CASSLGTSDQPQHF. The V and J genes are TRBV5-1 and TRBJ1-5, with D unclear. The CDR3 loop spans 14 amino acids. CDR1 and CDR2 (germline): SGHRS, YFSETQ. The V end was cut by 0 bases, the J end by 5 bases, with 9 bases between.

This clonotype was detected only a few times. This chain links TRBV7-6 with TRBJ2-7; either TRBD1 or TRBD2 may fit D (6 bases each). The CDR3 is 15 amino acids. CDR1 SGHVS and CDR2 FNYEAQ come from the germline V gene. V lost 2 bases to trimming and J lost 4 bases, with 15 bases between them. The CDR3 loop is CASSLNIGGLYEQYF. The CDR3 bases are TGTGCCAGCAGCTTAAATATCGGGGGCCTTTACGAGCAGTACTTC.

The J gene is TRBJ1-5, the V gene TRBV10-3, with D unresolved. V was cut by 4 bases and J by 3 bases, with 7 bases left in between. The CDR3 is 13 residues long. In germline, CDR1 is ENHRY, CDR2 SYGVKD. CDR3 nucleotides: TGTGCCATCAGTGTGCTAGACAATCAGCCCCAGCATTTT. This sequence encodes CAISVLDNQPQHF.

This clonotype was seen ten or more times. The gene calls are TRBV5-1 and TRBJ1-4; D not certain. Germline CDR1 and CDR2: SGHRS and YFSETQ. CDR3 length: 13 amino acids. With 2 bases removed from V and 0 bases from J, the gap between germline ends came to 2 bases. The CDR3 sequence is CASSFATNEKLFF. Here the CDR3 DNA reads TGCGCCAGCAGCTTTGCAACTAATGAAAAACTGTTTTTT.

Only a few counts were recorded for this clonotype. The chain uses TRBV10-3 and TRBJ1-5; a weak D match, TRBD1 (6 bases). Trimming removed 0 bases from V and 3 bases from J, with 9 bases in between. The CDR3 loop spans 15 amino acids. Germline lookup yields CDR1 ENHRY and CDR2 SYGVKD. In DNA, the CDR3 is TGTGCCATCAGTGAGTCTGGACAGTACAATCAGCCCCAGCATTTT. Translated, it gives CAISESGQYNQPQHF.

V and J are TRBV5-5 and TRBJ2-5; D perhaps matches TRBD1 (6 bases). This CDR3 comprises 14 residues. Germline CDR1 SGHKS, CDR2 YYEKEE (reference sequence). The ends were cut back, 4 bases at V and 4 bases at J, with 14 bases in the middle. The chain's CDR3 is CASSRAGVGETQYF. The CDR3 DNA is TGTGCCAGCAGCCGAGCAGGGGTTGGAGAGACCCAGTACTTC.

J is TRBJ2-5 and V is TRBV4-1; no clear D. V shed 3 bases and J shed 1 base, with 6 bases lying between them. From germline, CDR1 is MGHRA and CDR2 YSYEKL. The CDR3 runs to 13 residues. The CDR3 loop reads CASSHLTQETQYF. DNA for the CDR3: TGCGCCAGCAGCCATTTGACCCAAGAGACCCAGTACTTC.

V and J are TRBV5-1 and TRBJ1-1, with unresolved D. CDR1 is SGHRS and CDR2 is YFSETQ in the germline V gene. The CDR3 has 14 residues. V shed 0 bases and J shed 5 bases, with 11 bases lying between them. CDR3 sequence (DNA): TGCGCCAGCAGCTTGGTAGGCGTCGAAACTGAAGCTTTCTTT. It yields the protein CASSLVGVETEAFF.

In its sample, this clonotype was seen many times. This rearrangement joins TRBV4-2 to TRBJ2-7; 7 nucleotides align to TRBD1. Germline V CDR1 and CDR2: LGHNA, YNFKEQ. The J segment lost 2 bases and the V segment lost 5 bases, leaving 9 bases of the junction unmatched. This CDR3 spans 15 amino acids. Here the CDR3 DNA reads TGTGCCAGCAGCGGAAAGGGGACAGCTCCCTACGAGCAGTACTTC. Amino acid sequence: CASSGKGTAPYEQYF.

The V and J genes are TRBV5-1 and TRBJ2-2; the D gene is possibly TRBD2 (5 bases). The CDR3 is 16 amino acids. Germline V lookup: CDR1 SGHRS, CDR2 YFSETQ. V was shortened by 7 bases and J by 0 bases, with 16 bases between the two germline ends. CDR3 loop: CASATLPGTNTGELFF. CDR3 in DNA: TGCGCCAGCGCGACCCTCCCGGGGACGAACACCGGGGAGCTGTTTTTT.

The chain joins TRBV19 to TRBJ1-2; TRBD1 aligns across 7 bases. Germline V CDR1 and CDR2: LNHDA, SQIVND (reference sequence). This CDR3 region has 15 residues. The junction had 12 bases not matched to a gene; V was cut back by 3 bases and J by 8 bases. CDR3 loop: CASSISTGNIRGYTF. CDR3 sequence (DNA): TGTGCCAGTAGTATTTCGACAGGGAACATTCGCGGCTACACCTTC.

Ten or more counts support this clonotype. The CDR3 sequence: CASSVGPSETQYF. CDR3 DNA: TGTGCCAGCAGCGTAGGACCTTCCGAGACCCAGTACTTC. The rearrangement links TRBV9 to TRBJ2-5; D unresolved. Trimming took 0 bases from V and 5 from J, leaving 8 bases between them. Germline CDR1 is SGDLS and CDR2 is YYNGEE. CDR3 length equals 13 residues.

This clonotype was detected a few times. The V gene is TRBV7-2, the J gene TRBJ2-7; TRBD2 is a possible D gene (6 bases). The germline V and J ends were trimmed by 3 bases and 6 bases, with 15 bases remaining between them. The CDR3 runs 14 residues. Germline assignment: CDR1 SGHTA and CDR2 FQGNSA. The DNA for the CDR3 is TGTGCCAGCAGCTTGGGGGGTGGGCGGAGCGAGCAGTACTTC. This codes for CASSLGGGRSEQYF.

This clonotype has at least ten counts. V gene TRBV10-2 combines with J gene TRBJ2-5; D call uncertain. The CDR3 contains 11 residues. Trimming stripped 3 bases from V and 4 bases from J, with 3 bases between. Germline V lookup: CDR1 WSHSY, CDR2 SAAADI. Here the CDR3 DNA reads TGCGCCAGCAGTGACAGAGAGACCCAGTACTTC. It codes for CASSDRETQYF.

In this sample, this clonotype turned up many times. The chain joins TRBV20-1 to TRBJ1-3; D uncertain. Germline V gene sequence: CDR1 DFQATT, CDR2 SNEGSKA (reference sequence). V was shortened by 7 bases and J by 7 bases, with 11 bases between the two germline ends. This CDR3 contains 11 residues. The CDR3 nucleotides read TGCAGTGTGGGGAGGGTCAACACCATATATTTT. Translation: CSVGRVNTIYF.

This sequence joins TRBV5-5 and TRBJ2-7; D gene ambiguous. V shed 4 bases and J shed 2 bases, with 22 bases lying between them. Germline V gives CDR1 SGHKS, CDR2 YYEKEE (reference sequence). This CDR3 has 17 residues. The CDR3 DNA is TGTGCCAGCAGCGACGACCGGAGCAAAACCTCCACCTACGAGCAGTACTTC. It yields the protein CASSDDRSKTSTYEQYF.

This clonotype appeared a few times. The chain links TRBV28 to TRBJ1-4; 11 bases line up with TRBD1. CDR1 MDHEN and CDR2 SYDVKM come from the germline V gene. This CDR3 contains 15 residues. V was pared by 7 bases and J by 7 bases, with 8 bases of the junction left unmatched. The CDR3 loop reads CASTVTDRGPEKLFF. CDR3 coding DNA: TGTGCCAGCACCGTCACGGACAGGGGGCCTGAAAAACTGTTTTTT.

This clonotype was seen a handful of times. The genes are TRBV6-2 or TRBV6-3 and TRBJ2-2, with 10 bases identical to TRBD2. There are 16 residues in the CDR3. Germline trimming cut 4 bases from V and 3 bases from J; bases unmatched to any gene: 5. Germline CDR1 and CDR2: MNHEY and SVGEGT. CDR3 bases: TGTGCCAGCAGTTCCAGCGGGGGGGTGGACACCGGGGAGCTGTTTTTT. It encodes CASSSSGGVDTGELFF.

The V call is TRBV7-9, the J call TRBJ2-7; D call uncertain. Trimming removed 5 bases at V and 2 bases at J, with 7 bases between. The CDR3 has 12 residues. CDR1 and CDR2 (germline): SEHNR, FQNEAQ (reference sequence). The CDR3 is CASSRVAYEQYF. The DNA of the CDR3 is TGTGCCAGCAGCCGGGTAGCCTACGAGCAGTACTTC.

In its sample, this clonotype was seen a few times. This may come from a read error, since a much larger clone is one base off. The V and J genes are TRBV5-1 and TRBJ1-1; D is ambiguous. The CDR3 runs 13 residues. CDR1 is SGHRS, CDR2 YFSETQ, per germline. V was cut by 2 bases and J by 0 bases, with 5 bases left in between. The CDR3 DNA is TGCGCCAGCAGCTTCCGGCTGAACACTGAAGCTTTCTTT. This encodes CASSFRLNTEAFF.

This clonotype turned up a few times. The chain couples TRBV29-1 to TRBJ2-7; the D gene is possibly TRBD1 (5 bases). The CDR3 is made up of 15 amino acids. V gave up 2 bases and J gave up 0 bases, with 14 bases separating them. Germline V gene lookup returns CDR1 SQVTM and CDR2 ANQGSEA. As DNA, the CDR3 is TGCAGCGTTGAATCCGCGGCAGGGTCCTCCTACGAGCAGTACTTC. This codes for CSVESAAGSSYEQYF.

This clonotype appeared a few times. The V call is TRBV5-1, the J call TRBJ2-1, with D tentatively TRBD2 (6 bases). Germline V gene data show CDR1 as SGHRS and CDR2 as YFSETQ. The CDR3 loop spans 14 amino acids. V lost 3 bases and J 5 bases, leaving 12 bases between the germline ends. The CDR3 sequence is CASSSASDHNEQFF. The CDR3 bases are TGCGCCAGCAGCTCGGCTAGCGACCACAATGAGCAGTTCTTC.